What follows are 22 T cell receptor beta chains derived from one specimen sequenced in a study of blood T cells in healthy people across ages. Sample-barcoded 5' priming and a J-beta primer mix drove a second PCR of roughly 6 to 12 cycles. TCRdb called the 5' RACE reads again in MiXCR, with one record for every CDR3 protein. The data show more than 1,400,000 distinct CDR3 sequences, with 40% to 50% seen just once and approximately 7.9% held by the top ten. Sequencing was done on a sample of blood. The source of these receptors is a woman aged 18-29 years in good health.

J is TRBJ1-2 and V is TRBV5-1; D gene ambiguous. The V end was cut by 0 bases, the J end by 9 bases, with 15 bases between. Germline V gives CDR1 SGHRS, CDR2 YFSETQ. This CDR3 has 14 amino acids. As DNA, the CDR3 is TGCGCCAGCAGCTTGGTGGCGGACGGGAGGAGCTACACCTTC. Amino acid sequence: CASSLVADGRSYTF.

CDR3 sequence: CAISDGDGQPQHF. In DNA form, the CDR3 reads TGTGCCATCAGTGACGGAGACGGACAGCCCCAGCATTTT. The chain combines TRBV10-3 with TRBJ1-5; D is undetermined. Trimming removed 3 bases from V and 7 bases from J, with 10 bases in between. The CDR3 length is 13 residues. CDR1 ENHRY and CDR2 SYGVKD come from the germline V gene.

This clonotype has a handful of counts. CDR3 loop: CASSRRGLEGETQYF. The DNA for the CDR3 is TGTGCCAGCAGTCGGCGGGGACTAGAAGGAGAGACCCAGTACTTC. J is TRBJ2-4 and V is TRBV27; the match to TRBD2 covers 8 bases. The tail of the sequence fits TRBJ2-5 better, so the J call may be wrong. Germline values: CDR1 MNHEY, CDR2 SMNVEV (reference sequence). The CDR3 totals 15 residues.

Remarks on this clonotype: A much larger clone sits a single nucleotide away, making a read error possible. This likely comes from a read error, as the CDR3 has no conserved phenylalanine or tryptophan at its end. The V call is TRBV25-1, the J call TRBJ2-2, with TRBD1 matching 8 bases. The CDR3 has 14 amino acids. Germline V gene data show CDR1 as MGHDK and CDR2 as SYGVNS. J was trimmed by 3 bases and V by 3 bases; bases with no gene match: 0. The CDR3 DNA reads TGTGCCAGCAGTGAGGACAGGGACACCGGGGAGCTGTTTTTA. This codes for CASSEDRDTGELFL.

On this clonotype itself: Compared with germline, one end of the junction differs, possibly owing to a read error. J is TRBJ1-1 and V is TRBV30; 7 positions match TRBD1. The V gene's germline CDR1 is GTSNPN and CDR2 SVGIG (reference sequence). This CDR3 has 14 residues. This chain's CDR3 is CAWSRTGFNTEAFF. The CDR3 bases are TGTGCCTGGAGTAGGACAGGCTTTAACACGGAAGCTTTCTTT. Full variable domain (rest looked up from reference TRBV30 and TRBJ1-1): SQTIHQWPATLVQPVGSPLSLECTVEGTSNPNLYWYRQAAGRGLQLLFYSVGIGQISSEVPQNLSASRPQDRQFILSSKKLLLSDSGFYLCAWSRTGFNTEAFFGQGTRLTVV.

The rearrangement joins TRBV27 to TRBJ2-7; D not certain. Trimming removed 7 bases at V and 4 bases at J, with 11 bases between. CDR3 length equals 12 residues. CDR1 and CDR2 from the germline V gene are MNHEY and SMNVEV (reference sequence). The CDR3 coding sequence is TGTGCCAGCAAGGGCCTTCTGTACGAGCAGTACTTC. The encoded protein is CASKGLLYEQYF.

This clonotype was seen more than once but under ten times. This chain joins TRBV7-2 and TRBJ2-1; the D gene is possibly TRBD2 (6 bases). Germline CDR1 and CDR2: SGHTA and FQGNSA. Trimming shortened V by 6 bases and J by 9 bases, and 12 bases separated the two germline ends. CDR3 size: 12 residues. Here the CDR3 reads CASRLVAVEQFF. The CDR3 coding sequence is TGTGCCAGCAGGTTGGTAGCGGTTGAGCAGTTCTTC.

This clonotype occurred a few times. The J gene is TRBJ2-3, the V gene TRBV7-2; D is unresolved. Trimming took 6 bases from V and 2 from J, leaving 12 bases between them. In germline, CDR1 is SGHTA, CDR2 FQGNSA. This CDR3 region has 14 residues. The CDR3 loop is CASRGPYFTDTQYF. The CDR3 DNA reads as TGTGCCAGCAGAGGGCCTTATTTCACAGATACGCAGTATTTT.

This chain connects TRBV5-1 to TRBJ1-1, with TRBD1 matching 7 bases. The ends lost 4 bases at V and 0 bases at J; junction bases unmatched: 6. CDR3 length: 15 amino acids. Per germline, CDR1 SGHRS and CDR2 YFSETQ. The CDR3 nucleotides are TGCGCCAGCAGCAGCCAGGACAGGATGAACACTGAAGCTTTCTTT. This codes for CASSSQDRMNTEAFF.

This clonotype appeared a few times. The rearrangement uses TRBV7-9 and TRBJ2-7; a possible D gene is TRBD2 (6 bases). This CDR3 is 17 amino acids long. The V end lost 6 bases, the J end lost 3 bases, and 24 bases lay between the germline ends. Looked up from germline, CDR1 is SEHNR and CDR2 is FQNEAQ (reference sequence). The DNA for the CDR3 is TGTGCCAGCAGGCCGCGGGACCCCATTGATCCCTACTACGAGCAGTACTTC. Residues: CASRPRDPIDPYYEQYF.

With respect to this clonotype: The junction shows a germline mismatch at one end, possibly a read error. This rearrangement joins TRBV2 to TRBJ2-4, with D uncertain. The CDR3 totals 13 residues. Germline V gene sequence: CDR1 SNHLY, CDR2 FYNNEI. The chain's CDR3 is CASSADLGNIQYF. The CDR3 coding sequence is TGCGCCAGCAGTGCAGACCTGGGGAACATTCAGTACTTC.

This clonotype was observed a few times. The chain joins TRBV25-1 to TRBJ1-1; D perhaps matches TRBD1 (5 bases). The CDR3 has 14 amino acids. Germline-derived CDR1 and CDR2 are MGHDK and SYGVNS. V lost 7 bases and J lost 2, with 14 bases in between. The CDR3 region has the DNA TGTGCCAGCATGAGGGGACTAGGAAACACTGAAGCTTTCTTT. This codes for CASMRGLGNTEAFF.

This clonotype was detected once. One end of the junction fails to match germline, which may point to a read error. The chain joins TRBV4-2 to TRBJ2-5; D could derive from TRBD1 or TRBD2 (5 bases each). The germline V gene has CDR1 LGHNA and CDR2 YNFKEQ. The CDR3 covers 19 residues. The CDR3 reads CPSSQEGPYDTLGQETQYF. The CDR3 DNA sequence: TGTCCCAGCAGCCAAGAGGGGCCTTACGACACTCTGGGCCAAGAGACCCAGTACTTC.

V and J are TRBV5-1 and TRBJ2-2; weak D call: TRBD2 (6 bases). In germline, CDR1 is SGHRS, CDR2 YFSETQ. The CDR3 has 16 residues. Deletions cut 5 bases from V and 10 bases from J, with 24 bases between. CDR3 loop: CASRERTGTRLEELFF. Written as DNA, the CDR3 is TGCGCCAGCAGGGAGAGGACCGGGACTCGACTGGAGGAGCTGTTTTTT.

This clonotype was detected a few times. The V and J genes are TRBV7-9 and TRBJ1-2; no clear D. The ends were cut back, 4 bases at V and 4 bases at J, with 16 bases in the middle. Germline CDR1 and CDR2: SEHNR and FQNEAQ (reference sequence). The CDR3 is 15 residues long. In DNA, the CDR3 is TGTGCCAGCAGCTCAGGAGAGATAAAGGGCTATGGCTACACCTTC. Amino acid sequence: CASSSGEIKGYGYTF.

The V gene is TRBV5-1, the J gene TRBJ2-1; no reliable D call. The CDR3 length is 15 residues. The V end was cut by 2 bases, the J end by 10 bases, with 19 bases between. Germline V CDR1 and CDR2: SGHRS, YFSETQ. The CDR3 region has the DNA TGCGCCAGCAGCTTAGGTTCGCGTGTGTCGGCGGAGCAGTTCTTC. Protein: CASSLGSRVSAEQFF.

This clonotype has just one count. The gene calls are TRBV2 and TRBJ1-1, with 7 bases lining up with TRBD1. Losses at the gene ends were 7 bases for V and 1 base for J; bases not matched to a gene: 15. CDR1 SNHLY and CDR2 FYNNEI come from the germline V gene. This CDR3 region has 17 residues. DNA of the CDR3: TGTGCCAGCACCACGACCGGGACAGATACCACGAACACTGAAGCTTTCTTT. Translating gives CASTTTGTDTTNTEAFF.

The chain has TRBV5-1 and TRBJ2-1, with 9 bases lining up with TRBD1. This CDR3 has 15 residues. The V gene's germline CDR1 is SGHRS and CDR2 YFSETQ. Unmatched junction bases numbered 5, after V lost 6 bases and J lost 1 base. The CDR3 is CASTMGQGSYNEQFF. The CDR3 DNA follows: TGCGCCAGCACCATGGGACAGGGTTCCTACAATGAGCAGTTCTTC.

The chain is built from TRBV6-5 and TRBJ1-4; D is perhaps TRBD1 (5 bases). Per germline, CDR1 MNHEY and CDR2 SVGAGI. Trimming cost V 4 bases and J 8 bases, with 11 bases left between them. This CDR3 has 13 residues. As DNA, the CDR3 is TGTGCCAGCAGTTCCCCACGGGGGGAAAAACTGTTTTTT. It translates to CASSSPRGEKLFF.

This chain connects TRBV27 to TRBJ1-6; the D is unclear. The CDR3 length is 15 residues. The germline V gene encodes CDR1 MNHEY and CDR2 SMNVEV (reference sequence). V lost 3 bases to trimming and J lost 5 bases, with 11 bases between them. The CDR3 bases are TGTGCCAGCAGTTTCGGCACCTCTGATAATTCACCCCTCCACTTT. Translation: CASSFGTSDNSPLHF.

This clonotype showed up just a few times. The chain links TRBV20-1 to TRBJ2-3; D call uncertain. The CDR3 sequence is 12 residues long. The V gene lost 0 bases and the J gene lost 5 bases, with 6 bases spanning the gap. Germline-derived CDR1 and CDR2 are DFQATT and SNEGSKA (reference sequence). The CDR3 coding sequence is TGCAGTGCTAGAGATCCGGTAGATACGCAGTATTTT. The encoded protein is CSARDPVDTQYF.

The chain carries TRBV20-1 and TRBJ1-4; no reliable D call. Germline V gene sequence: CDR1 DFQATT, CDR2 SNEGSKA (reference sequence). Trimming stripped 5 bases from V and 8 bases from J, with 15 bases between. The CDR3 consists of 13 residues. CDR3 DNA sequence: TGCAGTGCTCCCGGGATAAATGAGGAAAAACTGTTTTTT. Translated, it gives CSAPGINEEKLFF.